A selection of T cell receptor beta chains follows, all from one sample in a study of T cells in Graves' hyperthyroidism and ophthalmopathy. TCRdb redid the calling of the multiplex PCR reads with MiXCR, one entry per CDR3 protein. The sample yields roughly 380,000 distinct CDR3 sequences, over 15% seen once. Source material: blood. The source is a woman younger than 30 with Graves' hyperthyroidism. CDR3s include the opening cysteine and the closing phenylalanine or tryptophan. Clone sizes are given selectively: once, few, many, or a class where the clone is expanded.

v_call clone_size cdr3_aa
TRBV19 NA CASRGYMSNQPQHF
TRBV6-1 many CASSPRWALYEQYF
TRBV2 NA CASSSAGGSTGELFF
TRBV2 many CASLQMWTFGRLNTEAFF
TRBV2 many CASGGAGYVDTQYF
TRBV11-1 many CASSLEGTGGRNGYTF
TRBV28 many CASSLVNTEAFF
TRBV28 few CASCTEGRPYNSPLHF
TRBV19 many CASLARGPGGYTF
TRBV28 many CASRRGPAWGYTF
TRBV6-2/TRBV6-3 few CASSYFSPGLGSGNTIYF
TRBV4-1 NA CASSLRTVNQPQHF
TRBV6-2/TRBV6-3 many CASSYSNIDTQETQYF
TRBV7-2 few CASSLARTGTGELFF
TRBV6-1 many CASRARNTGELFF
TRBV7-9 many CASSQGTAAEAFF
TRBV20-1 NA CSARPGTVYEQYF
TRBV20-1 NA CSARSSGRAGETQYF
TRBV7-9 many CASSVGDTVTGELFF
TRBV6-2/TRBV6-3 NA CASSYPTDQETQYF
TRBV4-1 NA CASSQVKGRNTGELFF
TRBV20-1 NA CSAPDSRLTGELFF
TRBV19 many CASQHSRGAYEQYF
TRBV12-3/TRBV12-4 few CASSLATGMGNTIYF
TRBV25-1 many CASSEWGGRGTDTQYF
TRBV7-3 many CASSRQGPQETQYF
TRBV13 few CASSLGGTGFLAKNIQYF
TRBV7-3 many CASSSTGAGEQYF
TRBV20-1 many CSASFRRNQPQHF
TRBV5-1 many CASSLVVGQRNTEAFF
TRBV19 many CASSTLDGNYGYTF
TRBV12-3/TRBV12-4 NA CASTLTGRDTEAFF
TRBV10-3 many CAISEPHSGSGTATNYGYTF
TRBV24-1 many CATSDWADQETQYF
TRBV12-3/TRBV12-4 many CASTAATPGNTIYF
TRBV6-1 many CASRFSTRGQGRNEQYF
TRBV12-3/TRBV12-4 NA CASSPTGIGNQPQHF
TRBV7-7 few CASSRMPADEAFF
TRBV11-2 NA CASSPVPGRGLFYEQYF
TRBV12-3/TRBV12-4 many CASSQGTGDYEPQHF
TRBV11-1 many CASSSTRISGANVLTF
TRBV30 many CAWSVRPKETQYF
TRBV3-1 few CASSQDLAVIQETQYF
TRBV20-1 many CSASLPNQETQYF
TRBV15 many CATSREWGPDQHF
TRBV12-3/TRBV12-4 many CASSLSGTAEPFQETQYF
TRBV6-1 many CASAPPRVRVTEAFF
TRBV12-3/TRBV12-4 many CASSHRTGYEQYF
TRBV24-1 many CATSDLTSGGDTGELFF
TRBV30 many CAWSVGTGSLQPQHF
TRBV6-5 many CASSYTGTWNTEAFF